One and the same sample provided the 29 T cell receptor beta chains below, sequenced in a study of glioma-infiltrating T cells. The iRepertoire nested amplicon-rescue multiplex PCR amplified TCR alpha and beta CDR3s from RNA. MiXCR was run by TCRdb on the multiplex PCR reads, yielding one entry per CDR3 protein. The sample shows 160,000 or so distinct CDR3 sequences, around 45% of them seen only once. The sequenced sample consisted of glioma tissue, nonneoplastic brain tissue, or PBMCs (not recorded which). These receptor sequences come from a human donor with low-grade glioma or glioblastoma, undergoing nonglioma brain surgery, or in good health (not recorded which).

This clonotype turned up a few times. As DNA, the CDR3 is TGTGCCAGCAGCGTAGGGCATGCGGCCGAAAAACTGTTTTTT. Amino acids: CASSVGHAAEKLFF. The J gene is TRBJ1-4, the V gene TRBV7-6; D ambiguous. Looked up from germline, CDR1 is SGHVS and CDR2 is FNYEAQ. The CDR3 runs 14 residues. Trimming took 5 bases from V and 8 from J, leaving 15 bases between them.

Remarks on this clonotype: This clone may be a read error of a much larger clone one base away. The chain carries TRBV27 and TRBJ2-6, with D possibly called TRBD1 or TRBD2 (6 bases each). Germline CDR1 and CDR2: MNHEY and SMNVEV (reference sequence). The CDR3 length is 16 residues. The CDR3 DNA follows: TGTGCCAGCAGTTTGAACACAGGGACTGGGGCCAACGTCCTGATTTTC. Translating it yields CASSLNTGTGANVLIF.

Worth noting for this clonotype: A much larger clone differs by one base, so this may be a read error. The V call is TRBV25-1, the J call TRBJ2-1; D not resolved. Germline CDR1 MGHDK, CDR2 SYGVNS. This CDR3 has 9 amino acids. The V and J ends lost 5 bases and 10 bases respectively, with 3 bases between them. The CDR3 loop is CASSNEQFF. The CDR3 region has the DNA TGTGCCAGCAGTAACGAGCAGTTCTTC.

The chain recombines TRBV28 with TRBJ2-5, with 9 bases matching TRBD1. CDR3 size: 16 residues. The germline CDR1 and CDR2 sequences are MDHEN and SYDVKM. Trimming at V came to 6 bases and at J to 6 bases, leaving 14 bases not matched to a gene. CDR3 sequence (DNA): TGTGCCAGCAGCGGGGAGGGACAGGGTGAGTCGAAGACCCAGTACTTC. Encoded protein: CASSGEGQGESKTQYF.

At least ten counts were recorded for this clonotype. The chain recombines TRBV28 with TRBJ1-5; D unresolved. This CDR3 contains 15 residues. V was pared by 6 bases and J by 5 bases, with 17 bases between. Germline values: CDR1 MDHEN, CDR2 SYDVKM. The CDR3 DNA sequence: TGTGCCAGCAGACCAATGGGAGAAAGTGATCAGCCCCAGCATTTT. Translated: CASRPMGESDQPQHF.

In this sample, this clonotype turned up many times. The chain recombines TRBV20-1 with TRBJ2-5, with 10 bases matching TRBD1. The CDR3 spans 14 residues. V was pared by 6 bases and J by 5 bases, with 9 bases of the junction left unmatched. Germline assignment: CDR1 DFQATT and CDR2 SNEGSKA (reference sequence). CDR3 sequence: CSAAGTGEGETQYF. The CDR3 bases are TGCAGTGCCGCCGGGACAGGGGAGGGGGAGACCCAGTACTTC.

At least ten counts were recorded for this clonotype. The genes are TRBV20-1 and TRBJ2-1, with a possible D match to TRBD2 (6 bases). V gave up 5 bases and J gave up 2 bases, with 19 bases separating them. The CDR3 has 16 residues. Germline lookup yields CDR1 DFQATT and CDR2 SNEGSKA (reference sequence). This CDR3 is CSAFPSGAGTYNEQFF. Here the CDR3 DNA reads TGCAGTGCTTTCCCGTCGGGAGCGGGCACCTACAATGAGCAGTTCTTC.

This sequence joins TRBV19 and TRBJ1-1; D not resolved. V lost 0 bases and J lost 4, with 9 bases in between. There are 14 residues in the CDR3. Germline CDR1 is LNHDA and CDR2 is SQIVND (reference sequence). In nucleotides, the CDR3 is TGTGCCAGTAGTATAGATCTTGCGTCCACTGAAGCTTTCTTT. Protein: CASSIDLASTEAFF. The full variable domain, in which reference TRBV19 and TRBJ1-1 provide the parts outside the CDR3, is DGGITQSPKYLFRKEGQNVTLSCEQNLNHDAMYWYRQDPGQGLRLIYYSQIVNDFQKGDIAEGYSVSREKKESFPLTVTSAQKNPTAFYLCASSIDLASTEAFFGQGTRLTVV.

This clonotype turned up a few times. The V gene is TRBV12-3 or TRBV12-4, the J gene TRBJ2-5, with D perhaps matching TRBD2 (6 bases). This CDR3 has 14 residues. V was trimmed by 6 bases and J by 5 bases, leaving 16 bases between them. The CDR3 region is CASSPGVAVETQYF. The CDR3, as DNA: TGTGCCAGCAGCCCGGGGGTAGCGGTCGAGACCCAGTACTTC.

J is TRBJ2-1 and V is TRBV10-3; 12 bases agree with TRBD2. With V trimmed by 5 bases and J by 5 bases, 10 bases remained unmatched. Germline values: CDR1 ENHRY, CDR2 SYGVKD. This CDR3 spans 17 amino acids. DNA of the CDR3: TGTGCCATCAGTCTAGCCATGACTAGCGGGGGAAACAATGAGCAGTTCTTC. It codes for CAISLAMTSGGNNEQFF.

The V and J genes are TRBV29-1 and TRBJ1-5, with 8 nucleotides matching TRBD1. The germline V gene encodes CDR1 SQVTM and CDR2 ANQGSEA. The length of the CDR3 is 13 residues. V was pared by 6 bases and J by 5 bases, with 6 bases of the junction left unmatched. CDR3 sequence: CSVGQGGDQPQHF. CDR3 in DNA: TGCAGCGTCGGACAGGGCGGGGATCAGCCCCAGCATTTT.

The CDR3 sequence is CASGGTFKFF. The CDR3 DNA reads as TGTGCCAGCGGGGGGACTTTTAAGTTCTTC. The chain combines TRBV6-1 with TRBJ2-1, with D possibly TRBD2 on 6 matching bases. CDR1 MNHNS and CDR2 SASEGT come from the germline V gene. Trimming took 8 bases from V and 14 from J, leaving 13 bases between them. This CDR3 is built from 10 residues.

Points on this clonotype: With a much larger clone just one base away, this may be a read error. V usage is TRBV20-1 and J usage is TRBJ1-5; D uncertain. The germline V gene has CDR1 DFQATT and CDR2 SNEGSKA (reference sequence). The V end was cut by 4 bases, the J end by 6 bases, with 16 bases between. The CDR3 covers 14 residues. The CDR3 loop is CSATLVRAGQPQHF. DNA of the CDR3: TGCAGTGCTACCCTCGTGAGGGCGGGTCAGCCCCAGCATTTT.

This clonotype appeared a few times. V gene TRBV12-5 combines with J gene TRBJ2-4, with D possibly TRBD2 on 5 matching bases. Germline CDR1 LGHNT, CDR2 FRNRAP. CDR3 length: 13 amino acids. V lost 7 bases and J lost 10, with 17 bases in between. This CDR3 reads CASAETGINIQYF. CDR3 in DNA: TGTGCTAGTGCCGAAACGGGGATAAATATTCAGTACTTC.

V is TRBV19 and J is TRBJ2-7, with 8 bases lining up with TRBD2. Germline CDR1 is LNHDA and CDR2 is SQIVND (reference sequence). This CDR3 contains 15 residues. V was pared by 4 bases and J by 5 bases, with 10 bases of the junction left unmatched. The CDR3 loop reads CASSSSGTRGDEQYF. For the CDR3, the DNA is TGTGCCAGTAGTAGTAGCGGGACTAGGGGTGACGAGCAGTACTTC.

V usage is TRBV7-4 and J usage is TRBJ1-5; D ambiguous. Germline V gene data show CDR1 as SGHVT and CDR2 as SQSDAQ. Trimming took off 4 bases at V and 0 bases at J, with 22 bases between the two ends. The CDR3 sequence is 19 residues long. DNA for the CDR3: TGTGCCAGCAGCTCCTACTTTGAACCCCCGGAATATAGCAATCAGCCCCAGCATTTT. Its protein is CASSSYFEPPEYSNQPQHF.

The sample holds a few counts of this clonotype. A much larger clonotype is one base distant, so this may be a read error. This CDR3 is CASWEGNKPQHF. For the CDR3, the DNA is TGTGCCAGTTGGGAGGGTAATAAGCCCCAGCATTTT. The rearrangement links TRBV28 to TRBJ1-5, with no clear D. Germline CDR1 MDHEN, CDR2 SYDVKM. The ends were cut back, 9 bases at V and 8 bases at J, with 14 bases in the middle. The CDR3 is 12 residues long.

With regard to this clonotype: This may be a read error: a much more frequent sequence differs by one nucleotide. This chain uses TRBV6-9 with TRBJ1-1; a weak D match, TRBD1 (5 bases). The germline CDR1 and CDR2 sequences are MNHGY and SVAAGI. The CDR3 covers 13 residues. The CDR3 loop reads CASSYPGIAEALF. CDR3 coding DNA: TGTGCCAGCAGTTACCCAGGGATAGCTGAAGCTCTCTTT.

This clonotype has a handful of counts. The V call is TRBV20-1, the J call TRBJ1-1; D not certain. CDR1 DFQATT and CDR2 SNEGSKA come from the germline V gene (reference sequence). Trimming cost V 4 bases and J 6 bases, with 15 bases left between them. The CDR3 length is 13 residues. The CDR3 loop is CSATPAMGPEAFF. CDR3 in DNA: TGCAGTGCTACCCCCGCAATGGGCCCTGAAGCTTTCTTT.

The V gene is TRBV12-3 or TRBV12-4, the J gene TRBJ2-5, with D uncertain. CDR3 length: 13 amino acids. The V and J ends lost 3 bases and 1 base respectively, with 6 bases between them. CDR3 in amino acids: CASSLRSQETQYF. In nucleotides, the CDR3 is TGTGCCAGCAGTTTGAGAAGCCAAGAGACCCAGTACTTC.

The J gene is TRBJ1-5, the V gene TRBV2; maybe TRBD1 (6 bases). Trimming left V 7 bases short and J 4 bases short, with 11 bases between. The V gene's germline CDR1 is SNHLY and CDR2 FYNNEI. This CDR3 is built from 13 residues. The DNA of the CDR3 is TGTGCCAGCATCCGGGACACAAATCAGCCCCAGCATTTT. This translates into CASIRDTNQPQHF.

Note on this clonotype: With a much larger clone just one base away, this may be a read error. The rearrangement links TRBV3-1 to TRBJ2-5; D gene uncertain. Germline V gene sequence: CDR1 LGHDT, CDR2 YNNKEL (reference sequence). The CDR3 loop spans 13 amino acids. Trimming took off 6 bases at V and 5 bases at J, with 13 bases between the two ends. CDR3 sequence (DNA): TGTGCCAGCAGACAATCCCTAAGGGAGACCCAGTACTTC. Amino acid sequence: CASRQSLRETQYF.

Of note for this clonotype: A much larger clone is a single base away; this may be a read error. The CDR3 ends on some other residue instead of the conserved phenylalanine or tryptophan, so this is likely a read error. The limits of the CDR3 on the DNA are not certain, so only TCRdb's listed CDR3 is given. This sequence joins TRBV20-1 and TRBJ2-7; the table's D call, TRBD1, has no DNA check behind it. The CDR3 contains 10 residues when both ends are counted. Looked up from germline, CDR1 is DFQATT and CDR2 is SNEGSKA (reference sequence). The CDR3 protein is CGASRDREYL.

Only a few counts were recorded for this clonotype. This CDR3 is CAWSPPGYSNQPQHF. CDR3 bases: TGTGCCTGGAGCCCCCCAGGATATAGCAATCAGCCCCAGCATTTT. The V call is TRBV30, the J call TRBJ1-5; D remains unclear. CDR1 and CDR2 from the germline V gene are GTSNPN and SVGIG (reference sequence). Deletions cut 3 bases from V and 0 bases from J, with 12 bases between. The CDR3 loop spans 15 amino acids.

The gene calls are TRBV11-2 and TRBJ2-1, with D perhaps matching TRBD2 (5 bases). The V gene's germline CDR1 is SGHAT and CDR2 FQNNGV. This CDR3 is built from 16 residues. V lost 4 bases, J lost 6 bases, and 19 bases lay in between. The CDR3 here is CASSYLRLTRRNEQFF. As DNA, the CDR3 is TGTGCCAGCAGCTACCTACGGCTAACTAGGCGCAATGAGCAGTTCTTC.

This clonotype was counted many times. The CDR3 nucleotides are TGTGCCAGCAGCTTAGTCTTCAACGAGCAGTACTTC. Its protein is CASSLVFNEQYF. The chain employs TRBV7-9 and TRBJ2-7, with unresolved D. Deletions cut 1 base from V and 5 bases from J, with 6 bases between. The CDR3 extends over 12 amino acids. Germline V gene sequence: CDR1 SEHNR, CDR2 FQNEAQ (reference sequence).

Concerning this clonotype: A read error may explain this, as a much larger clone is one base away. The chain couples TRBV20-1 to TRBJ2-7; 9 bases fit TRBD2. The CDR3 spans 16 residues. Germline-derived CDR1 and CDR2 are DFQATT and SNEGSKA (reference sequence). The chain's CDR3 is CSVRGATGTSLYEQYF. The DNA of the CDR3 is TGCAGTGTTAGAGGGGCGACCGGGACTAGCCTCTACGAGCAGTACTTC.

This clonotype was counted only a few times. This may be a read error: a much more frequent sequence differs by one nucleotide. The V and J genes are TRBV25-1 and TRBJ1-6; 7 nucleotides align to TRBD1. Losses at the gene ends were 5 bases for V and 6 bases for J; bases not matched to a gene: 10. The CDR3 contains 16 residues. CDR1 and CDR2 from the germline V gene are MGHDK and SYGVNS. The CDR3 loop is CASSMRTGDPNSPLHF. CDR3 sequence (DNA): TGTGCCAGCAGTATGCGGACAGGAGATCCTAATTCACCCCTCCACTTT.

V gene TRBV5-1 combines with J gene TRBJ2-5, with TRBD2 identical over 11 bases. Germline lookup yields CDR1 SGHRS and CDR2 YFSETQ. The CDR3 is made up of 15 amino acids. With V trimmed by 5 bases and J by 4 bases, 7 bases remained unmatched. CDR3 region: CASRALAGGGETQYF. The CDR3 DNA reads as TGCGCCAGCAGGGCTCTAGCGGGAGGTGGAGAGACCCAGTACTTC.